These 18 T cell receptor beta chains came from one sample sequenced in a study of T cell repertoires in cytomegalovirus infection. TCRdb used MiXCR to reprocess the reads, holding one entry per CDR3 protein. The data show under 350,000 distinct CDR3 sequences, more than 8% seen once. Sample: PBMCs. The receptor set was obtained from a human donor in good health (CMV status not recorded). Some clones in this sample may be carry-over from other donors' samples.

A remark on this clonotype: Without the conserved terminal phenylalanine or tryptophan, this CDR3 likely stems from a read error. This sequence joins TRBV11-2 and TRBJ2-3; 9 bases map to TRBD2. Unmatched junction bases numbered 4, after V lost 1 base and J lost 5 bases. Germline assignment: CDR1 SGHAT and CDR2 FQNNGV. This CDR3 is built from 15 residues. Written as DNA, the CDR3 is TGTGCCAGCAGCTTAGCCGGTAGCGGGAGAGATACGCAGTATTCT. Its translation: CASSLAGSGRDTQYS.

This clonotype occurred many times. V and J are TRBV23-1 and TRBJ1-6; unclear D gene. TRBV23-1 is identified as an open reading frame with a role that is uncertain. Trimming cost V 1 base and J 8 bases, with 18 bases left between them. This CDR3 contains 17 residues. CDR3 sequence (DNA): TGCGCCAGCAGTCAATTTCGTTACAGCCCGAGGGATTCACCCCTCCACTTT. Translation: CASSQFRYSPRDSPLHF.

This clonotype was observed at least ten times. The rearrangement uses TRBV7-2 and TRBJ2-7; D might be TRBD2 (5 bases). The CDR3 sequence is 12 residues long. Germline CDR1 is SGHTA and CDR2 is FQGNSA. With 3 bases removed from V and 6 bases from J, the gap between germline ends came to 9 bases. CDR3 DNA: TGTGCCAGCAGCTTGTTAGCGCTCGAGCAGTACTTC. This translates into CASSLLALEQYF.

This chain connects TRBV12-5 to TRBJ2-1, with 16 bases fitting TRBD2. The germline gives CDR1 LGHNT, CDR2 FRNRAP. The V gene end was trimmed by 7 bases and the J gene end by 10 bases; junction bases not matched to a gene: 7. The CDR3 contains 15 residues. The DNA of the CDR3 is TGTGCTAGTGCCCTGGGACTAGCGGGGGGGCAGGAGCAGTTCTTC. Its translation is CASALGLAGGQEQFF.

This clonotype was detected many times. Written as DNA, the CDR3 is TGTGCCAGCAGCCCGGGGGTGGGGTTTGGGGCCAACGTCCTGACTTTC. The encoded protein is CASSPGVGFGANVLTF. This chain links TRBV11-3 with TRBJ2-6; D is possibly TRBD2 (6 bases). V was cut by 5 bases and J by 3 bases, with 14 bases left in between. The germline V gene has CDR1 SGHNT and CDR2 YENEEA. The CDR3 contains 16 residues.

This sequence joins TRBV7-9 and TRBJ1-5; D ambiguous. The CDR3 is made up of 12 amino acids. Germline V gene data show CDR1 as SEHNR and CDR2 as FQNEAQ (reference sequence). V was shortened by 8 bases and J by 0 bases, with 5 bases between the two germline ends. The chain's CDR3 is CASAVSNQPQHF. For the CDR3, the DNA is TGTGCCAGCGCGGTTAGCAATCAGCCCCAGCATTTT. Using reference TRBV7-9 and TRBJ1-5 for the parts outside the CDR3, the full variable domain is DTGVSQNPRHKITKRGQNVTFRCDPISEHNRLYWYRQTLGQGPEFLTYFQNEAQLEKSRLLSDRFSAERPKGSFSTLEIQRTEQGDSAMYLCASAVSNQPQHFGDGTRLSIL.

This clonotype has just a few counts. Here the CDR3 DNA reads TGCAGTGCTAGAGACCCTCGCCGAGGTGGCTACACCTTC. It encodes CSARDPRRGGYTF. V gene TRBV20-1 combines with J gene TRBJ1-2; D unresolved. V dropped 0 bases and J dropped 7 bases, with 12 bases sitting between them. This CDR3 has 13 amino acids. Germline V gives CDR1 DFQATT, CDR2 SNEGSKA (reference sequence).

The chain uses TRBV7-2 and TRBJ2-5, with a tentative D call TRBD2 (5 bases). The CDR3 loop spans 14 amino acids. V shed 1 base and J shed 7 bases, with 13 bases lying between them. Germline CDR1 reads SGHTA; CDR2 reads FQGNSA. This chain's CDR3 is CASSLGGGRATQYF. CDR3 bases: TGTGCCAGCAGCTTAGGAGGAGGACGAGCGACCCAGTACTTC.

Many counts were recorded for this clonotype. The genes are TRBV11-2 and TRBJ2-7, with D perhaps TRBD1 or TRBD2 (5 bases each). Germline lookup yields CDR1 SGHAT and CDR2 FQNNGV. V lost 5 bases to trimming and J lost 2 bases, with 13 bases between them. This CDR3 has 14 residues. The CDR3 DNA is TGTGCCAGCAGCGTCCGGGACGGGACCTACGAGCAGTACTTC. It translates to CASSVRDGTYEQYF.

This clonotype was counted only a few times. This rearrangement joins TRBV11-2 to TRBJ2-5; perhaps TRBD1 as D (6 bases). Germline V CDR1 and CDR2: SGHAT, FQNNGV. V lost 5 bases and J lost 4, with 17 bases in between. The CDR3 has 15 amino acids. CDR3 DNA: TGTGCCAGCAGCCAGGTCCTTTTCAGGGGAGAGACCCAGTACTTC. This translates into CASSQVLFRGETQYF.

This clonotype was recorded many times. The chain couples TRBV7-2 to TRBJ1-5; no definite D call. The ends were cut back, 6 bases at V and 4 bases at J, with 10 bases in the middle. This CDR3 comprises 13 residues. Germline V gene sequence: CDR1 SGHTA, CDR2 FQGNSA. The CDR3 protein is CASSTQKNQPQHF. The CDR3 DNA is TGTGCCAGCAGTACGCAGAAAAATCAGCCCCAGCATTTT.

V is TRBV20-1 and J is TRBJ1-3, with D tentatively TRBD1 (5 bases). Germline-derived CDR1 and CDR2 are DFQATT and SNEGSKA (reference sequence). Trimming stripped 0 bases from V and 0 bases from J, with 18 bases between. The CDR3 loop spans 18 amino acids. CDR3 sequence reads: CSARDLKGVVTSGNTIYF. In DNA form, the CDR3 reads TGCAGTGCTAGAGACCTCAAAGGGGTGGTGACCTCTGGAAACACCATATATTTT.

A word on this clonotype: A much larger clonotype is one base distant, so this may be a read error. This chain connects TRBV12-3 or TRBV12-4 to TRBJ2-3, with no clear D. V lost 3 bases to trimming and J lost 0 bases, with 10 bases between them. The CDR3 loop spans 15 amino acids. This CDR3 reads CASSFGGFSTDTQYF. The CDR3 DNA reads TGTGCCAGCAGTTTTGGCGGATTTAGCACAGATACGCAGTATTTT.

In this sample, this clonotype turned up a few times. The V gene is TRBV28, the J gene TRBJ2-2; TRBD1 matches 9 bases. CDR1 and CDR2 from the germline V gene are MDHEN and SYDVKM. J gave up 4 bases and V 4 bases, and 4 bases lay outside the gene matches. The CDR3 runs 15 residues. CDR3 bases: TGTGCCAGCAGTTCCACAGGGGGCTTCACCGGGGAGCTGTTTTTT. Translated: CASSSTGGFTGELFF.

The CDR3 nucleotides read TGTGCCAGCAGTTCAACAGCCGCGGGGGGACAAGAGACCCAGTACTTC. Amino acids: CASSSTAAGGQETQYF. The chain is built from TRBV6-6 and TRBJ2-5, with TRBD2 identical over 8 bases. The CDR3 sequence is 16 residues long. Trimming at V came to 4 bases and at J to 2 bases, leaving 9 bases not matched to a gene. Per germline, CDR1 MNHNY and CDR2 SVGAGI (reference sequence).

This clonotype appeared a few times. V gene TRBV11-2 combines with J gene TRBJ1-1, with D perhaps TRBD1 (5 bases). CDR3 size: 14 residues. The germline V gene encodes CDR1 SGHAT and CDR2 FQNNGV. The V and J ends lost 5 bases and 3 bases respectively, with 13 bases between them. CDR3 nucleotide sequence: TGTGCCAGCAGCCCAGGTGCCAGGGACACTGAAGCTTTCTTT. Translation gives CASSPGARDTEAFF.

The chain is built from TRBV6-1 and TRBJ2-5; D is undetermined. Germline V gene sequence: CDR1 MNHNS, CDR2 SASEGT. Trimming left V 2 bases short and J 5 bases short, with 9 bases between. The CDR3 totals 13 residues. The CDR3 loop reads CASSEMPWETQYF. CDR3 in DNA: TGTGCCAGCAGTGAAATGCCGTGGGAGACCCAGTACTTC.

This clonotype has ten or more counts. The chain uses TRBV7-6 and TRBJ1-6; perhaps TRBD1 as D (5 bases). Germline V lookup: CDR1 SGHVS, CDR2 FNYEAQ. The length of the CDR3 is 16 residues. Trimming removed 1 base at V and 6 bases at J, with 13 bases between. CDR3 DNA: TGTGCCAGCAGCTTAGGTTCAGGGCGTCTTAATTCACCCCTCCACTTT. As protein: CASSLGSGRLNSPLHF.